Below, 16 T cell receptor beta chains from the same sample are listed, as sequenced in a study of T-cell memory formation after mild COVID-19. Each CDR3 protein gets one entry after TCRdb re-called the 5' RACE reads with MiXCR. The table has around 180,000 distinct CDR3 sequences, roughly 17% seen once. The sequenced sample consisted of PBMCs or a T cell subset sorted from them (not recorded which). The receptors were sampled from an adult woman who had mild COVID-19 (a few samples of this study predate the infection). Cell type and time point are not known.

This clonotype was counted at least ten times. The chain links TRBV7-2 to TRBJ2-5; 13 nucleotides align to TRBD2. The length of the CDR3 is 15 residues. After removal of 4 bases from V and 4 bases from J, the junction contained 3 bases not matched to a gene. Germline V gives CDR1 SGHTA, CDR2 FQGNSA. The CDR3 reads CASSSGLAGVETQYF. CDR3 coding DNA: TGTGCCAGCAGCTCCGGACTAGCGGGAGTAGAGACCCAGTACTTC.

This rearrangement joins TRBV12-3 or TRBV12-4 to TRBJ2-1; TRBD2 agrees at 14 bases. With 5 bases clipped from V and 12 bases from J, the junction kept 9 bases outside the gene matches. The CDR3 consists of 15 residues. CDR3 protein: CASSAGGLAGVGQFF. Here the CDR3 DNA reads TGTGCCAGCAGTGCCGGGGGACTAGCGGGAGTTGGGCAGTTCTTC.

V usage is TRBV5-1 and J usage is TRBJ2-3; 10 bases are shared with TRBD2. V lost 1 base to trimming and J lost 6 bases; unmatched junction nucleotides: 5. Germline lookup yields CDR1 SGHRS and CDR2 YFSETQ. This CDR3 region has 15 residues. In DNA form, the CDR3 reads TGCGCCAGCAGCTTGCCCAGCGGGGGGGCGGATACGCAGTATTTT. It specifies CASSLPSGGADTQYF.

This clonotype was observed a few times. The V gene is TRBV7-3, the J gene TRBJ1-1; maybe TRBD1 (6 bases). The germline V gene has CDR1 SGHTA and CDR2 FQGTGA. With 5 bases removed from V and 0 bases from J, the gap between germline ends came to 13 bases. The CDR3 length is 15 residues. Here the CDR3 DNA reads TGTGCCAGCAGCATCACGGGACACCTGAACACTGAAGCTTTCTTT. Translating it yields CASSITGHLNTEAFF.

The chain links TRBV12-3 or TRBV12-4 to TRBJ2-3; TRBD2 matches 10 bases. The CDR3 runs to 14 residues. J gave up 5 bases and V 6 bases, and 5 bases lay outside the gene matches. The CDR3 DNA sequence: TGTGCCAGCAGACGACTAGCGGGTATAGATACGCAGTATTTT. Its protein product is CASRRLAGIDTQYF.

This clonotype was counted at least ten times. This rearrangement joins TRBV12-3 or TRBV12-4 to TRBJ2-1; 8 bases align to TRBD2. The V segment lost 4 bases and the J segment 3 bases; nucleotides outside the gene matches: 5. This CDR3 contains 15 residues. The DNA of the CDR3 is TGTGCCAGCAGTTCACTAGCGGAGCTCTACAATGAGCAGTTCTTC. Its protein product is CASSSLAELYNEQFF.

A few counts support this clonotype. This chain connects TRBV7-8 to TRBJ1-1, with D unclear. CDR3 length equals 14 residues. V was pared by 5 bases and J by 0 bases, with 10 bases between. The germline CDR1 and CDR2 sequences are SGHVS and FQNEAQ. The CDR3 loop reads CASSPRTMNTEAFF. The CDR3 DNA follows: TGTGCCAGCAGCCCGCGGACCATGAACACTGAAGCTTTCTTT.

V usage is TRBV6-1 and J usage is TRBJ2-6, with unresolved D. The CDR3 totals 16 residues. Germline V lookup: CDR1 MNHNS, CDR2 SASEGT. The ends were cut back, 3 bases at V and 0 bases at J, with 9 bases in the middle. CDR3 sequence reads: CASSEMVTSGANVLTF. The CDR3 DNA follows: TGTGCCAGCAGTGAGATGGTCACCTCTGGGGCCAACGTCCTGACTTTC.

The V and J genes are TRBV5-1 and TRBJ2-3; the D gene is possibly TRBD1 (6 bases). The CDR3 loop spans 14 amino acids. The germline V and J ends were trimmed by 4 bases and 4 bases, with 13 bases remaining between them. Germline V CDR1 and CDR2: SGHRS, YFSETQ. CDR3 protein: CASSRQDPADTQYF. In DNA, the CDR3 is TGCGCCAGCAGCAGACAGGACCCCGCAGATACGCAGTATTTT.

This clonotype was seen only a few times. J is TRBJ2-5 and V is TRBV7-2; 8 bases map to TRBD1. Germline assignment: CDR1 SGHTA and CDR2 FQGNSA. This CDR3 spans 13 amino acids. The trim removed 5 bases at V and 4 bases at J, leaving 3 bases unmatched. The CDR3 coding sequence is TGTGCCAGCAGCGAACAGGGGGGAGAGACCCAGTACTTC. Translation: CASSEQGGETQYF.

The rearrangement joins TRBV7-2 to TRBJ1-1; D unresolved. The CDR3 loop spans 15 amino acids. V dropped 0 bases and J dropped 4 bases, with 12 bases sitting between them. Germline V lookup: CDR1 SGHTA, CDR2 FQGNSA. The CDR3 nucleotides read TGTGCCAGCAGCTTAGCCCCTCCGCTGGGCACTGAAGCTTTCTTT. Translation gives CASSLAPPLGTEAFF.

This clonotype has just a few counts. The rearrangement joins TRBV5-1 to TRBJ2-5, with D perhaps given as TRBD1 or TRBD2 (5 bases each). There are 13 residues in the CDR3. The germline gives CDR1 SGHRS, CDR2 YFSETQ. The V gene lost 4 bases and the J gene lost 2 bases, with 9 bases spanning the gap. This CDR3 reads CASSGGPQETQYF. The DNA for the CDR3 is TGCGCCAGCAGCGGGGGACCGCAAGAGACCCAGTACTTC.

This clonotype appeared once. V usage is TRBV19 and J usage is TRBJ2-1; D remains ambiguous. CDR1 is LNHDA, CDR2 SQIVND, per germline (reference sequence). The V end was cut by 1 base, the J end by 7 bases, with 14 bases between. CDR3 length: 15 residues. CDR3 amino acids: CASSIGVDRRNEQFF. The CDR3 nucleotides read TGTGCCAGTAGTATAGGTGTCGACCGACGTAATGAGCAGTTCTTC.

The gene calls are TRBV7-6 and TRBJ2-6; no reliable D call. The germline CDR1 and CDR2 sequences are SGHVS and FNYEAQ. This CDR3 comprises 15 residues. Trimming removed 6 bases from V and 2 bases from J, with 11 bases in between. The CDR3 DNA is TGTGCCAGCAGGGCTCGGGTGACTGGGGCCAACGTCCTGACTTTC. Its translation is CASRARVTGANVLTF.

This clonotype appeared a few times. V and J are TRBV9 and TRBJ1-2; D might be TRBD1 (6 bases). Germline lookup yields CDR1 SGDLS and CDR2 YYNGEE. This CDR3 is 13 amino acids long. The germline V and J ends were trimmed by 6 bases and 5 bases, with 14 bases remaining between them. CDR3 coding DNA: TGTGCCAGCACCCAGGACAGTCGGTATGGCTACACCTTC. Translating it yields CASTQDSRYGYTF.

The chain employs TRBV3-1 and TRBJ1-2; D not resolved. The V and J ends lost 3 bases and 1 base respectively, with 6 bases between them. Germline V CDR1 and CDR2: LGHDT, YNNKEL (reference sequence). CDR3 length: 13 residues. The CDR3 protein is CASSQQVNYGYTF. CDR3 in DNA: TGTGCCAGCAGCCAGCAGGTTAACTATGGCTACACCTTC.